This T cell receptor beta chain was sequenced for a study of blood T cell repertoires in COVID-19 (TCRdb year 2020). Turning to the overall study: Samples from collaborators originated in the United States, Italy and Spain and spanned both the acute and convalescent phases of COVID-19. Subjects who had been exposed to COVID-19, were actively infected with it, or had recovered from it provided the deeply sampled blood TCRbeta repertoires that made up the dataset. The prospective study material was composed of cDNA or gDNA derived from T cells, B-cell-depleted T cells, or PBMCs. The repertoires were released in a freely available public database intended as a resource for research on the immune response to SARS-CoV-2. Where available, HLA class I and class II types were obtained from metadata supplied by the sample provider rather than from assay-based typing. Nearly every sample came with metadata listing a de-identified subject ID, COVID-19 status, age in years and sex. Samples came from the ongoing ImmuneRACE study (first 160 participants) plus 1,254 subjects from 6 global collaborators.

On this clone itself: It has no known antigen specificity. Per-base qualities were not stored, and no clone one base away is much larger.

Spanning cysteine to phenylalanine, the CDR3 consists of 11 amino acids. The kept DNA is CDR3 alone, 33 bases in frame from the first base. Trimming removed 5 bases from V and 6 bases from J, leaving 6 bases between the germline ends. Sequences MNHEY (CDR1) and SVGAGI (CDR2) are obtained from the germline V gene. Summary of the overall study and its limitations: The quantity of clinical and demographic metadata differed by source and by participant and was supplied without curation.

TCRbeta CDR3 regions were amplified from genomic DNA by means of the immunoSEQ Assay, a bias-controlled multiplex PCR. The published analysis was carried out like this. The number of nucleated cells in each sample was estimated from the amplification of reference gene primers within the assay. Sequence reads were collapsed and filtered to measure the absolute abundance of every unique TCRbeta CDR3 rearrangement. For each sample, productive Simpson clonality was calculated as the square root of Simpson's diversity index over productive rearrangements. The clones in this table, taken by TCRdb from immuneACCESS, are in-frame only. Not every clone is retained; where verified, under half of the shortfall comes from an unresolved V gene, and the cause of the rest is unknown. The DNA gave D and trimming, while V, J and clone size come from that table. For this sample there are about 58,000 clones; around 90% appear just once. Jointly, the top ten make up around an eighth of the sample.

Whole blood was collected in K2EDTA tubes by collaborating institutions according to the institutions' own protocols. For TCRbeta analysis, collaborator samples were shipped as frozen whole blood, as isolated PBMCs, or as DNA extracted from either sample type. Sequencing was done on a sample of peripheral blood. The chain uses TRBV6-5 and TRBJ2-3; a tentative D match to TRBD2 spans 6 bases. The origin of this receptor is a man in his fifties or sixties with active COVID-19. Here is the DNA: TGTGCCAGCAGTCGGGGGGATACGCAGTATTTT. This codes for CASSRGDTQYF.